The 21 T cell receptor beta chains below come from one sample, sequenced in a study of cytomegalovirus exposure and HLA in healthy donors. The PCR contained 60 Vbeta and 13 Jbeta primers. Sequenced by immunoSEQ multiplex PCR; TCRdb stores in-frame clones only, minus some. The sample features over 45,000 clones, with over 2% in its top ten. Sample: PBMCs. These receptors were obtained from a woman aged 40 to 50 in good health and CMV-seronegative.

The CDR3 reads CASSLSGAWAQEQYF. CDR3 coding DNA: TGTGCCAGCAGTCTTAGCGGGGCCTGGGCTCAGGAGCAGTACTTC. This rearrangement joins TRBV2 to TRBJ2-7; TRBD2 matches at 8 bases. CDR3 size: 15 residues. The junction had 13 bases not matched to a gene; V was cut back by 5 bases and J by 7 bases. Germline V gene lookup returns CDR1 SNHLY and CDR2 FYNNEI.

The chain employs TRBV14 and TRBJ2-7; no definite D call. Germline V gene lookup returns CDR1 SGHDN and CDR2 FVKESK. The V gene lost 1 base and the J gene lost 2 bases, with 12 bases spanning the gap. This CDR3 has 15 amino acids. CDR3 nucleotides: TGTGCCAGCAGCCAAGGCGAACTAATTACCTACGAGCAGTACTTC. This gives the protein CASSQGELITYEQYF.

The chain uses TRBV4-1 and TRBJ2-1; D possibly corresponds to TRBD2 (5 bases). The V gene's germline CDR1 is MGHRA and CDR2 YSYEKL. The CDR3 is made up of 18 amino acids. Between the trimmed V and J ends, which lost 4 bases and 6 bases, there was a span of 25 bases. The CDR3 nucleotides read TGCGCCAGCAGCCCTTCAGTCCTGAGGCGCCGGGAAGTCAATGAGCAGTTCTTC. Its translation: CASSPSVLRRREVNEQFF.

The chain recombines TRBV19 with TRBJ2-7, with 9 bases identical to TRBD1. This CDR3 spans 15 amino acids. V was clipped by 2 bases and J by 6 bases; unmatched bases: 8. The germline CDR1 and CDR2 sequences are LNHDA and SQIVND (reference sequence). CDR3 sequence reads: CASSIWPGQGSEQYF. In nucleotides, the CDR3 is TGTGCCAGTAGTATATGGCCGGGACAGGGAAGCGAGCAGTACTTC.

This chain joins TRBV18 and TRBJ1-1; D may be TRBD1 (5 bases). The CDR3 has 15 residues. Trimming removed 3 bases from V and 0 bases from J, with 11 bases in between. Germline values: CDR1 KGHSH, CDR2 LQKENI. CDR3 nucleotides: TGTGCCAGCTCACCGCCGGGGGGGATGAACACTGAAGCTTTCTTT. This translates into CASSPPGGMNTEAFF.

The V and J genes are TRBV9 and TRBJ2-3, with 9 bases identical to TRBD2. Per germline, CDR1 SGDLS and CDR2 YYNGEE. Trimming cost V 3 bases and J 2 bases; bases outside gene matches: 10. The CDR3 is made up of 17 amino acids. CDR3 nucleotides: TGTGCCAGCAGCGATCACGGAAGCGGGGGGCCCACAGATACGCAGTATTTT. As protein: CASSDHGSGGPTDTQYF.

V is TRBV25-1 and J is TRBJ1-1, with 8 nucleotides matching TRBD1. This CDR3 comprises 15 residues. Germline V gene sequence: CDR1 MGHDK, CDR2 SYGVNS. V trimming: 4 bases; J trimming: 1 base; junction bases outside the gene matches: 5. CDR3 sequence reads: CASSGWTGSNTEAFF. DNA for the CDR3: TGTGCCAGCAGTGGCTGGACAGGGTCGAACACTGAAGCTTTCTTT.

This rearrangement joins TRBV30 to TRBJ1-1; D uncertain. CDR1 and CDR2 from the germline V gene are GTSNPN and SVGIG (reference sequence). V dropped 4 bases and J dropped 0 bases, with 6 bases sitting between them. The CDR3 totals 12 residues. CDR3 region: CAWIPLNTEAFF. In DNA, the CDR3 is TGTGCCTGGATCCCGTTGAACACTGAAGCTTTCTTT.

The V call is TRBV9, the J call TRBJ2-7, with 11 bases lining up with TRBD2. The CDR3 length is 15 residues. Germline V lookup: CDR1 SGDLS, CDR2 YYNGEE. Trimming removed 0 bases from V and 7 bases from J; junction bases left unmatched: 6. In DNA, the CDR3 is TGTGCCAGCAGCGTAGATAGCGGGAGGGGTCAGGAGCAGTACTTC. Translation: CASSVDSGRGQEQYF.

This sequence joins TRBV4-2 and TRBJ2-4; 7 bases agree with TRBD2. CDR1 LGHNA and CDR2 YNFKEQ come from the germline V gene. The length of the CDR3 is 16 residues. Trimming at V came to 5 bases and at J to 0 bases, leaving 7 bases not matched to a gene. CDR3 region: CASSSPSGLAKNIQYF. The CDR3 DNA sequence: TGTGCCAGCAGCTCGCCTAGCGGACTAGCCAAAAACATTCAGTACTTC.

The genes are TRBV28 and TRBJ2-7, with TRBD2 matching 7 bases. Germline assignment: CDR1 MDHEN and CDR2 SYDVKM. V shed 4 bases, J shed 5 bases, and the junction held 11 bases outside the gene matches. This CDR3 is built from 15 residues. The CDR3 region is CASSSSGESRDEQYF. The CDR3 nucleotides read TGTGCCAGCAGTTCCAGCGGGGAGTCCCGAGACGAGCAGTACTTC.

The chain has TRBV4-1 and TRBJ2-7; 7 bases match TRBD1. This CDR3 comprises 19 residues. V lost 1 base, J lost 0 bases, and 15 bases stayed unmatched. Germline CDR1 MGHRA, CDR2 YSYEKL. CDR3 protein: CASSQVDFIGGSSSYEQYF. CDR3 coding DNA: TGCGCCAGCAGCCAAGTGGATTTTATAGGGGGCTCTAGCTCCTACGAGCAGTACTTC.

This chain uses TRBV5-1 with TRBJ2-5; maybe TRBD1 (5 bases). From germline, CDR1 is SGHRS and CDR2 YFSETQ. V lost 0 bases to trimming and J lost 1 base, with 7 bases between them. The CDR3 length is 14 residues. Here the CDR3 DNA reads TGCGCCAGCAGCTTGGCGACAGCCCAAGAGACCCAGTACTTC. Amino acids: CASSLATAQETQYF. Complete variable domain (other parts from reference TRBV5-1 and TRBJ2-5): KAGVTQTPRYLIKTRGQQVTLSCSPISGHRSVSWYQQTPGQGLQFLFEYFSETQRNKGNFPGRFSGRQFSNSRSEMNVSTLELGDSALYLCASSLATAQETQYFGPGTRLLVL.

This sequence joins TRBV5-1 and TRBJ2-2; 13 nucleotides line up with TRBD2. After removal of 3 bases from V and 4 bases from J, the junction contained 0 bases not matched to a gene. CDR3 length: 15 amino acids. The germline gives CDR1 SGHRS, CDR2 YFSETQ. This CDR3 is CASSWTSGSTGELFF. The CDR3, as DNA: TGCGCCAGCAGCTGGACTAGCGGGAGCACCGGGGAGCTGTTTTTT. The entire variable domain, with the rest obtained from reference TRBV5-1 and TRBJ2-2, is as follows: KAGVTQTPRYLIKTRGQQVTLSCSPISGHRSVSWYQQTPGQGLQFLFEYFSETQRNKGNFPGRFSGRQFSNSRSEMNVSTLELGDSALYLCASSWTSGSTGELFFGEGSRLTVL.

J is TRBJ1-2 and V is TRBV7-2; a weak D match, TRBD1 (6 bases). Trimming took 2 bases from V and 8 from J, leaving 18 bases between them. Germline loops: CDR1 SGHTA, CDR2 FQGNSA. The CDR3 is 15 residues long. CDR3 amino acids: CASSLTTVGGRGYTF. In DNA, the CDR3 is TGTGCCAGCAGCTTAACCACCGTAGGGGGAAGGGGCTACACCTTC.

The V and J genes are TRBV29-1 and TRBJ2-7; 8 bases align to TRBD1. The germline CDR1 and CDR2 sequences are SQVTM and ANQGSEA. The V and J ends lost 7 bases and 0 bases, in that order; junction bases with no gene match: 5. This CDR3 spans 13 amino acids. The CDR3 region is CSGGQGGSYEQYF. As DNA, the CDR3 is TGCAGCGGAGGACAGGGTGGCTCCTACGAGCAGTACTTC.

The rearrangement uses TRBV6-5 and TRBJ1-1; D possibly corresponds to TRBD1 (6 bases). CDR3 size: 13 residues. V was clipped by 6 bases and J by 3 bases, with 11 bases between them. In germline, CDR1 is MNHEY, CDR2 SVGAGI. The CDR3 spells CASRLQGDTEAFF. The CDR3 coding sequence is TGTGCCAGCAGGCTACAGGGAGACACTGAAGCTTTCTTT.

The rearrangement uses TRBV6-1 and TRBJ1-1; 10 nucleotides agree with TRBD1. The germline V gene encodes CDR1 MNHNS and CDR2 SASEGT. V trimming: 4 bases; J trimming: 4 bases; junction bases outside the gene matches: 0. This CDR3 has 13 amino acids. The CDR3 bases are TGTGCCAGCAGTGGGACAGGGGGCACTGAAGCTTTCTTT. Protein: CASSGTGGTEAFF.

The genes are TRBV21-1 and TRBJ2-4; the D call in the table, TRBD2, was not verified against the DNA. TRBV21-1 is noted as a pseudogene. The CDR3 consists of 16 residues. The CDR3 is CASSERPGGGKNIQYF. Here the CDR3 DNA reads TGTGCCAGCAGCGAGCGACCTGGCGGGGGAAAAAACATTCAGTACTTC.

CDR3: CASTQGQGKSPLHF. The CDR3 nucleotides read TGTGCCAGCACCCAGGGACAGGGGAAATCACCCCTCCACTTT. The V call is TRBV5-8, the J call TRBJ1-6; 10 nucleotides align to TRBD1. The germline gives CDR1 SGHTS, CDR2 YDEGEE. The CDR3 covers 14 residues. The V gene end was trimmed by 6 bases and the J gene end by 10 bases; junction bases not matched to a gene: 7.

The rearrangement joins TRBV2 to TRBJ1-2; D remains ambiguous. V lost 5 bases and J 0 bases, leaving 7 bases between the germline ends. Germline CDR1 is SNHLY and CDR2 is FYNNEI. This CDR3 is 13 amino acids long. Here the CDR3 DNA reads TGTGCCAGCAGTTCTGTCCCTAACTATGGCTACACCTTC. This gives the protein CASSSVPNYGYTF.